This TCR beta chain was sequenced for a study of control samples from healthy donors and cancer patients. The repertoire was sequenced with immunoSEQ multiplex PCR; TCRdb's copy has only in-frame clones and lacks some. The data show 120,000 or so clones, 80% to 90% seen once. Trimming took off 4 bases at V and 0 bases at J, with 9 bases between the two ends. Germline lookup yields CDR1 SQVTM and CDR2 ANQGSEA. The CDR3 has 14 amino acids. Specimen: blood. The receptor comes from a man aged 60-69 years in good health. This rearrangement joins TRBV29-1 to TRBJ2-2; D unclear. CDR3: CSVVGRSNTGELFF. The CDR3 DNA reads TGCAGCGTTGTTGGCAGGTCGAACACCGGGGAGCTGTTTTTT.